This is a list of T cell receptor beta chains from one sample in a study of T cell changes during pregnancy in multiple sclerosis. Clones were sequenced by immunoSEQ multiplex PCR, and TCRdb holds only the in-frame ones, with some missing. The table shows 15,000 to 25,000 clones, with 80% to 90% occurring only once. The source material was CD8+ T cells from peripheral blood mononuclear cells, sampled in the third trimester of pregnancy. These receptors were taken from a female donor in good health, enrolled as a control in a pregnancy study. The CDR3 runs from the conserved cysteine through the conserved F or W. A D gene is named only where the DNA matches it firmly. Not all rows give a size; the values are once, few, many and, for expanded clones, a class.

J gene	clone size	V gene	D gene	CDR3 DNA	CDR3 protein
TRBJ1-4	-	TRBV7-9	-	TGTGCCAGCAGCCCCCCCCGAGGGGGTAATGAAAAACTGTTTTTT	CASSPPRGGNEKLFF
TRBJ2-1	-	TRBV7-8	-	TGTGCCAGCAGCCGAGGGCATGAGCAGTTCTTC	CASSRGHEQFF
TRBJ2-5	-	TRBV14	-	TGTGCCAGCAGCGGTCGTAGGGGGGGCCAAGAGACCCAGTACTTC	CASSGRRGGQETQYF
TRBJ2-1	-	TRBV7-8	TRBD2	TGTGCCAGCAGCTTAGCGCGGCGGGGGGCCCGTAAATACAATGAGCAGTTCTTC	CASSLARRGARKYNEQFF
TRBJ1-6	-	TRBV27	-	TGTGCCAGCAGTTTCTTGAGAGACTATAATTCACCCCTCCACTTT	CASSFLRDYNSPLHF
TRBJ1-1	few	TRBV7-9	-	TGTGCCAGCAGCTTCCGAATCAAGGGGGAAGCTTTCTTT	CASSFRIKGEAFF
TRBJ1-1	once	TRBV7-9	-	TGTGCCAGCAGCTTAGGCGGGGACCTGAACACTGAAGCTTTCTTT	CASSLGGDLNTEAFF
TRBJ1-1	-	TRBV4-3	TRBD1	TGCGCCAGCAGCCAAGGGTCGACAGGGACGAACACTGAAGCTTTCTTT	CASSQGSTGTNTEAFF
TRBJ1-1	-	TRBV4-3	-	TGCGCCAGCAGCCAAGGGATGGGGTGGCGGGAGGGCACTGAAGCTTTCTTT	CASSQGMGWREGTEAFF
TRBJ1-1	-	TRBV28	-	TGTGCCAGCAGTTTAGGGCAAACGTGGGACACTGAAGCTTTCTTT	CASSLGQTWDTEAFF
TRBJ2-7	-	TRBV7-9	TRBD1	TGTGCCACGCTTGGGACAGGGGACTACGAGCAGTACTTC	CATLGTGDYEQYF
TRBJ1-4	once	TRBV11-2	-	TGTGCCAGCAGCGATCAGGGGAACCCTGAAAAACTGTTTTTT	CASSDQGNPEKLFF
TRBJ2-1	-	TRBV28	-	TGTGCCAGCAGCTTACTAGGACAGCTCCATGAGCAGTTCTTC	CASSLLGQLHEQFF
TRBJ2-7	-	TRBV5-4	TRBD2	TGTGCCAGCAGGGCGGGGGGCTCCTACGAGCAGTACTTC	CASRAGGSYEQYF
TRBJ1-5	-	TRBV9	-	TGTGCCAGCAGCCCCGGGGGGGGAAATCAGCCCCAGCATTTT	CASSPGGGNQPQHF
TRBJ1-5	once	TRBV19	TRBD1	TGTGCCAGTAGTATACGCCAAACAGGGGATCGCAATCAGCCCCAGCATTTT	CASSIRQTGDRNQPQHF
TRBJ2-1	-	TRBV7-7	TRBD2	TGTGCTAGCAGCCCGAGCGGGGGGACCGTCGATGAGCAGTTCTTC	CASSPSGGTVDEQFF
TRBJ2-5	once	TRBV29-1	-	TGCAGCGTCAAGAGGGAGTCCCAAGAGACCCAGTACTTC	CSVKRESQETQYF
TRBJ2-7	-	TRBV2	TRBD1	TGTGCCACCTTCGGGACAGGGCAAAGCTCCTACGAGCAGTACTTC	CATFGTGQSSYEQYF
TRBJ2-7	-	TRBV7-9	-	TGTGCCAGCAGCTTAGGGGGACTCAGCTACGAGCAGTACTTC	CASSLGGLSYEQYF
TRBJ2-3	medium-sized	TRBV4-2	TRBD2	TGTGCCAGCAGCTCCGTAGCGGGGGGGCCGATAGGAACAGATACGCAGTATTTT	CASSSVAGGPIGTDTQYF
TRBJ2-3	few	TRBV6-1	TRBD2	TGTGCCAGCAGTGAATTTGGCGGGGGGGCCGATACGCAGTATTTT	CASSEFGGGADTQYF
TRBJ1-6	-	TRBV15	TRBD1	TGTGCCACCAGCAGAGGCCCGGGACAGGGCAACAGAATCAATTCACCCCTCCACTTT	CATSRGPGQGNRINSPLHF
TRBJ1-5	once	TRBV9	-	TGTGCCAGCAGCGCTGGACATGGCAATCAGCCCCAGCATTTT	CASSAGHGNQPQHF
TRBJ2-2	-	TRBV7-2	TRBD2	TGTGCCAGCAGCGCAGCGGGGGGGAGATTCGGGGAGCTGTTTTTT	CASSAAGGRFGELFF
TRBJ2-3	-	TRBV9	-	TGTGCCAGCAGCGTAAGCGGTAGTCTAACACCCACAGATACGCAGTATTTT	CASSVSGSLTPTDTQYF
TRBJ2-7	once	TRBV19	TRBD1	TGTGCCAGTAGTATAACAGGGGCGGACGAGCAGTACTTC	CASSITGADEQYF
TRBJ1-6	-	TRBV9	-	TGTGCCAGCAGCCCCTGGGGGGAGAGCTCCTATAATTCACCCCTCCACTTT	CASSPWGESSYNSPLHF
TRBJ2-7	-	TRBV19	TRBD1	TGTGCCAGTAGTCCCGCAGGGGGTGGTTCCTACGAGCAGTACTTC	CASSPAGGGSYEQYF
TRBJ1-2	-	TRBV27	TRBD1	TGTGCCACGGCACTCCCGGGACAGGGTTCGCGGGGCTACACCTTC	CATALPGQGSRGYTF
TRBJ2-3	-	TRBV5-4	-	TGTGCCAGCAGCCAATCGGGACTCCCAGATACGCAGTATTTT	CASSQSGLPDTQYF
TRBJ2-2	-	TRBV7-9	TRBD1	TGTGCCAGCAGCTGGACAGGGTACACCGGGGAGCTGTTTTTT	CASSWTGYTGELFF
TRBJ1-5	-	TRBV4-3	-	TGCGCCAGCAGCCAAGATAGAGAGGGTCCTCAGCCCCAGCATTTT	CASSQDREGPQPQHF
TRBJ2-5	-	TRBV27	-	TGTGCCAGCAGACTCACGTTAGGAGGCTGGGAGACCCAGTACTTC	CASRLTLGGWETQYF
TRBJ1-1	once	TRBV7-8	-	TGTGCCAGCAGCTTCTACAGGGCTGAAGCTTTCTTT	CASSFYRAEAFF
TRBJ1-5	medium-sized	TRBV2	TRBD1	TGTGCCAGCAGTGAAGAAGGGGGCCTCAATCAGCCCCAGCATTTT	CASSEEGGLNQPQHF
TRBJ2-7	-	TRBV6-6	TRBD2	TGTGCCAGCAGTCCTAGGTGGGGGGGTAGCTCCTACGAGCAGTACTTC	CASSPRWGGSSYEQYF
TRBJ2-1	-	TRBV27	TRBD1	TGTGCCAGCAGTTTATTTCTCGGACAGGGGGTCGATGAGCAGTTCTTC	CASSLFLGQGVDEQFF
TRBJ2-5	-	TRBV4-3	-	TGCGCCAGCAGCCAGGGAACAGGTAAAGAGACCCAGTACTTC	CASSQGTGKETQYF
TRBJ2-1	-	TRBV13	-	TGTGCCAGCAGCTTAGAAGGGGATTACAATGAGCAGTTCTTC	CASSLEGDYNEQFF
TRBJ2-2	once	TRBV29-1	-	TGCAGCGTTTTTGTTCGTACTGTCGGTGCCGGGGAGCTGTTTTTT	CSVFVRTVGAGELFF
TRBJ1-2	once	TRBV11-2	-	TGTGCCAGCAGCTCTACTCGACAGAATTTAGGCTATGGCTACACCTTC	CASSSTRQNLGYGYTF
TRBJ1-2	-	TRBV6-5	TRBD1	TGTGCCAGCAGTTCCCGGGACAGGGCGTTGGGTGGCTACACCTTC	CASSSRDRALGGYTF
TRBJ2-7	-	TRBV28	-	TGTGCCACAATCTACCCAGGGTTGACCTACGAGCAGTACTTC	CATIYPGLTYEQYF
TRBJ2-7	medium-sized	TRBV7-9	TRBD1	TGTGCCAGCAGCTTACCCCTCGGGACAGGATACGAGCAGTACTTC	CASSLPLGTGYEQYF
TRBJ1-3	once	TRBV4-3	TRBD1	TGCGCCAGCAGCCAAGATACGGGGGACAGGGGACCTGGAAACACCATATATTTT	CASSQDTGDRGPGNTIYF
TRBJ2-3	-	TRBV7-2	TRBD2	TGTGCCAGCAGCCCTGCGCGGGGGGGCATAGATACGCAGTATTTT	CASSPARGGIDTQYF
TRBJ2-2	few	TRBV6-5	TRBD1	TGTGCCAGCATGCCCCACAGGGGATCCGGGGAGCTGTTTTTT	CASMPHRGSGELFF
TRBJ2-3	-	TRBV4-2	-	TGTGCCAGCAGCCAAGATGGGACTAGCACAGATACGCAGTATTTT	CASSQDGTSTDTQYF
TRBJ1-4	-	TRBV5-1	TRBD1	TGCGCCAGCAGCGTCGACAGGGGAGCTAATGAAAAACTGTTTTTT	CASSVDRGANEKLFF
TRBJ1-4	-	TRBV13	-	TGTGCCAGCAGCTTAGACGGGACAACTGAAAAACTGTTTTTT	CASSLDGTTEKLFF
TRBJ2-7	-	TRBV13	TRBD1	TGTGCCAGCAGCTCCTCCGGGACAGGTTCCTACGAGCAGTACTTC	CASSSSGTGSYEQYF
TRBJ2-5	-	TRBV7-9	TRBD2	TGTGCCAGCAGTGGGGGAGGGGACCAAGAGACCCAGTACTTC	CASSGGGDQETQYF
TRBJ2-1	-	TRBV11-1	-	TGTGCCAGCAGCCTAGGGGGGGGTCTATTCAATGAGCAGTTCTTC	CASSLGGGLFNEQFF
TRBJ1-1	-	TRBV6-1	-	TGTGCCAGCAGTGATGTGGGGGGAGTTGGGGGATTCACTGAAGCTTTCTTT	CASSDVGGVGGFTEAFF